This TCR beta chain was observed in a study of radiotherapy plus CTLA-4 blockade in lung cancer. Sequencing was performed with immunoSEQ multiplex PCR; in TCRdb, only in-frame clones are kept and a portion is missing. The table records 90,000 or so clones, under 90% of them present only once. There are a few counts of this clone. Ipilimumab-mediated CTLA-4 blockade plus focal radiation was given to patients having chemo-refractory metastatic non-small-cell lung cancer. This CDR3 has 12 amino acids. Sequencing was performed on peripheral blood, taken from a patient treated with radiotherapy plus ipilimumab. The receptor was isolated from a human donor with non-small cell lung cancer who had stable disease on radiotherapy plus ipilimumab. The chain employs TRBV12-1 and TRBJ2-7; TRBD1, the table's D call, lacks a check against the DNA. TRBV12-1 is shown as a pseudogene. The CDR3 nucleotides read TGTGCCAGCCGACCCACAGGTTACGAGCAGTACTTC. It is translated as CASRPTGYEQYF.